What follows are 12 T cell receptor beta chains derived from one specimen sequenced in a study of response to subunit inactivated influenza vaccine. TCRdb passed the RT-PCR reads through MiXCR, listing each CDR3 protein once. The profile shows a few hundred thousand distinct CDR3 sequences, 20% to 25% of them singletons. The sequencing here drew on PBMCs from blood, taken about 19 months after vaccination. Receptors originate from a man in his fifties or sixties who received an inactivated influenza vaccine.

This chain joins TRBV4-3 and TRBJ2-1, with D possibly matching TRBD1 (6 bases). V shed 0 bases and J shed 4 bases, with 16 bases lying between them. CDR1 LGHNA and CDR2 YSLEER come from the germline V gene. CDR3 length: 17 amino acids. The CDR3 DNA follows: TGCGCCAGCAGCCAAGATCCCACAGGGCTGATTTACAATGAGCAGTTCTTC. Translated: CASSQDPTGLIYNEQFF.

The chain links TRBV7-2 to TRBJ2-7; tentatively, D is TRBD2 (6 bases). The V and J ends lost 4 bases and 1 base respectively, with 20 bases between them. Germline CDR1 reads SGHTA; CDR2 reads FQGNSA. CDR3 size: 17 residues. The CDR3 reads CASSSGFWGVTSYEQYF. As DNA, the CDR3 is TGTGCCAGCAGCTCTGGTTTTTGGGGGGTTACTTCCTACGAGCAGTACTTC. Full variable domain (missing parts from reference TRBV7-2 and TRBJ2-7): GAGVSQSPSNKVTEKGKDVELRCDPISGHTALYWYRQSLGQGLEFLIYFQGNSAPDKSGLPSDRFSAERTGGSVSTLTIQRTQQEDSAVYLCASSSGFWGVTSYEQYFGPGTRLTVT.

The chain is built from TRBV7-2 and TRBJ1-3; D is undetermined. The CDR3 extends over 16 amino acids. Trimming took off 1 base at V and 0 bases at J, with 10 bases between the two ends. Germline values: CDR1 SGHTA, CDR2 FQGNSA. CDR3 sequence reads: CASSLGAISSGNTIYF. The DNA of the CDR3 is TGTGCCAGCAGCTTAGGGGCAATCTCCTCTGGAAACACCATATATTTT. Full variable domain (outside the CDR3, taken from reference TRBV7-2 and TRBJ1-3): GAGVSQSPSNKVTEKGKDVELRCDPISGHTALYWYRQSLGQGLEFLIYFQGNSAPDKSGLPSDRFSAERTGGSVSTLTIQRTQQEDSAVYLCASSLGAISSGNTIYFGEGSWLTVV.

This clonotype was counted between two and nine times. V usage is TRBV7-3 and J usage is TRBJ2-1; TRBD1 aligns across 9 bases. This CDR3 spans 13 amino acids. Germline V gene data show CDR1 as SGHTA and CDR2 as FQGTGA. V was pared by 4 bases and J by 8 bases, with 3 bases of the junction left unmatched. DNA for the CDR3: TGTGCCAGCAGCTCCGGACAGGGGCATGAGCAGTTCTTC. Residues: CASSSGQGHEQFF.

CDR3 nucleotide sequence: TGTGCCAGCAGTTACCCTTACCCCACTAGCACAGATACGCAGTATTTT. Its protein product is CASSYPYPTSTDTQYF. The V gene is TRBV6-5, the J gene TRBJ2-3; D is ambiguous. The CDR3 sequence is 16 residues long. Trimming stripped 2 bases from V and 0 bases from J, with 12 bases between. CDR1 is MNHEY, CDR2 SVGAGI, per germline.

A few counts support this clonotype. This rearrangement joins TRBV20-1 to TRBJ1-1, with D maybe TRBD1 (6 bases). From germline, CDR1 is DFQATT and CDR2 SNEGSKA (reference sequence). The CDR3 runs to 15 residues. The V and J ends lost 5 bases and 1 base respectively, with 17 bases between them. CDR3: CSAQQPGGWNTEAFF. CDR3 bases: TGCAGTGCTCAGCAACCGGGGGGCTGGAACACTGAAGCTTTCTTT.

The rearrangement uses TRBV20-1 and TRBJ1-2; D not certain. V gave up 3 bases and J gave up 0 bases, with 20 bases separating them. The CDR3 covers 17 residues. Germline values: CDR1 DFQATT, CDR2 SNEGSKA (reference sequence). In nucleotides, the CDR3 is TGCAGTGCTAGCCCCCCGGGCTCCACGAAAGCTAACTATGGCTACACCTTC. Residues: CSASPPGSTKANYGYTF.

There are a few counts of this clonotype. The chain combines TRBV20-1 with TRBJ1-2; no clear D gene. Trimming removed 3 bases from V and 0 bases from J, with 8 bases in between. The CDR3 is 13 amino acids. Germline V gene lookup returns CDR1 DFQATT and CDR2 SNEGSKA (reference sequence). This chain's CDR3 is CSASPLANYGYTF. The DNA of the CDR3 is TGCAGTGCTAGCCCTCTAGCTAACTATGGCTACACCTTC.

This clonotype was observed a few times. The chain uses TRBV6-1 and TRBJ1-6, with 11 bases lining up with TRBD1. Germline V gene sequence: CDR1 MNHNS, CDR2 SASEGT. Trimming took 5 bases from V and 7 from J; bases not matched to a gene: 7. The CDR3 has 16 amino acids. The CDR3 loop reads CASSPDRGHINSPLHF. The CDR3 nucleotides are TGTGCCAGCAGTCCGGACAGGGGGCATATCAATTCACCCCTCCACTTT.

The V and J genes are TRBV12-3 or TRBV12-4 and TRBJ1-1; no reliable D call. The CDR3 has 13 amino acids. V lost 3 bases and J 3 bases, leaving 8 bases between the germline ends. The CDR3 DNA is TGTGCCAGCAGTTTTTCCCCTGACACTGAAGCTTTCTTT. Protein product: CASSFSPDTEAFF.

This sequence joins TRBV14 and TRBJ2-2; no definite D call. CDR3 length equals 16 residues. V was cut by 4 bases and J by 4 bases, with 16 bases left in between. CDR1 is SGHDN and CDR2 is FVKESK in the germline V gene. The CDR3 bases are TGTGCCAGCAGCCCTAGTAAGATCCCTACCACCGGGGAGCTGTTTTTT. Residues: CASSPSKIPTTGELFF.

The sample holds many counts of this clonotype. The chain combines TRBV10-3 with TRBJ1-2; TRBD1 matches at 7 bases. Germline V CDR1 and CDR2: ENHRY, SYGVKD. The CDR3 has 13 amino acids. The trim removed 6 bases at V and 4 bases at J, leaving 5 bases unmatched. The CDR3 DNA sequence: TGTGCCATCAGCGGGGACAGAATCTATGGCTACACCTTC. Amino acids: CAISGDRIYGYTF.